Here is one T cell receptor beta chain with its context. This CDR3 contains 13 residues. The germline V and J ends were trimmed by 3 bases and 6 bases, with 9 bases remaining between them. This entry is derived from a study of blood T cell repertoires in COVID-19. In the study overall: The study drew acute and convalescent COVID-19 samples from the United States, Italy and Spain. In each case, the material was cDNA or gDNA derived from T cells, B-cell-depleted T cells, or PBMCs.

Recruitment covered 20 to 25 US areas and drew participants whose ages spanned roughly 18 to 100 years. Cohorts were determined from participant-reported clinical history. The method was immunoSEQ multiplex PCR; TCRdb's version includes in-frame clones alone and lacks a portion of them. The repertoire holds about 150,000 clones, with about 85% as singletons. This TCR derives from a woman aged 45-59 years who had recovered from COVID-19. Sequencing was carried out using PBMCs or T cells enriched from blood (not recorded which). V is TRBV12-3 or TRBV12-4 and J is TRBJ2-1; D uncertain. The CDR3 loop reads CASSFVERNEQFF. CDR3 DNA: TGTGCCAGCAGTTTTGTCGAGCGCAATGAGCAGTTCTTC.